This paragraph covers one T cell receptor beta chain sequence. Its antigen is not yet known. Within one base of it there is no much larger clone, and no base qualities were kept. Germline trimming: 6 bases from V, 5 bases from J; junction bases outside gene matches: 3. CDR1 SEHNR and CDR2 FQNEAQ are derived from the germline V gene (reference sequence). Inclusive of the bounding cysteine and phenylalanine, the CDR3 is 13 residues long. Left in the record is the CDR3 DNA by itself, 39 bases read in frame from the first base. This sample is drawn from a study of cytomegalovirus exposure and HLA in healthy donors (dated by TCRdb to the late 2010s). At the level of the whole study: According to an earlier analysis of 587 of the donors, 200 million or so T cells yielded 117 million unique TCR beta sequences and about 300 Gb of sequence data. To decide whether each TCR beta V gene segment behaved as functional or pseudogenic, an earlier analysis of some 580 of the donors relied on high-throughput TCR beta sequencing. Among 398 genotyped donors of the cohort, an average of approximately 250,000 unique TCR beta nucleotide sequences were sequenced per donor, roughly 20% of them non-productive. A later analysis re-examined previously published TCR beta repertoires from just over 650 donors and added high-resolution HLA genotyping to investigate patterns of TCR occurrence. The aim of the study was to test whether cataloging public T cell receptors could identify signatures of past pathogen exposure. The later analysis used no new phenotypic data to find candidate immune exposures, relying instead on TCR beta sequences and their occurrence across donors. The study profiled the T cell repertoires of under 700 subjects by immunosequencing and related them to cytomegalovirus serostatus. Both class I and class II loci were covered by HLA typing, at four-digit resolution. Donor age, sex, ethnicity and CMV serostatus were compiled together with the repertoire data. Every discovery cohort repertoire had been produced on one sequencing platform. About 280 gigabases of sequencing data and 70 million to 95 million unique TCR sequences made up an early release that covered some 640 HLA-typed donors. A handful of DR-DQ haplotypes were treated as single units for association and clustering because of strong linkage in the cohort. A later genetic analysis took genome-wide SNP genotypes for about 65% of the 666 donors and used that subset as a discovery cohort. The genetic ancestry cluster associated with self-reported Caucasian donors included 65% to 90% of the 300 to 450 genotyped donors. The number of donors typed differed by locus, with about 629-640 for A, B, C, DRB1 and DQB1, roughly 520 for DQA1, over 600 for DPA1, and over 400 for DPB1. In addition to the first cohort of around 670 subjects, a separate validation cohort of approximately 130 different subjects was used. High-throughput TCR immunosequencing, statistical association of individual TCRs with disease status, and machine learning were combined to predict cytomegalovirus infection status.

In total, more than 500 healthy bone marrow donors made up the cohort. At the time of sampling, all cohort members were nominally healthy, though unrecorded immune exposures were likely present. The donor was CMV seronegative and was included in the group of a few hundred seronegative cohort members. A peripheral blood sample was collected from each donor, and TCR beta sequencing was performed on peripheral blood mononuclear cells. The Qiagen DNeasy Blood Extraction Kit was used to extract genomic DNA from the blood cell samples. The library came from the immunoSEQ multiplex PCR assay. For the multiplex PCR, a mixture combining 60 forward primers for TCR Vbeta segments and 13 reverse primers for TCR Jbeta segments was used. A multiplex PCR assay on genomic DNA amplified the CDR3 region of rearranged TCR beta genes. The amplified TCR beta libraries were sequenced on the Illumina HiSeq System as 87-base-pair reads. The paper's data handling went like this. A later analysis tallied around 87 million unique TCR beta chains across the 700 or so repertoires, and about 10 million of those chains were shared by two or more donors. A nearest-neighbor algorithm error-corrected the raw reads and collapsed the reads into unique sequences, merging closely related sequences to remove PCR and sequencing errors. CDR3 sequences were aligned to IMGT reference sequences to assign V, D and J gene segments. For a sequence to be retained, a match of at least six nucleotides to both a V gene segment and a J gene segment was required. A rearrangement was called productive if the CDR3 had no stop codons and remained in frame with V and J, and every other rearrangement was called non-productive. Following IMGT convention, CDR3 was defined as the stretch from the second conserved V-encoded cysteine to the conserved J-encoded phenylalanine. The earlier analysis of a few hundred of the donors excluded sequences that lacked an unambiguous match to a single V gene segment. In an earlier analysis of approximately 590 of the donors, a V segment was called functional when productive rearrangements were above 56.7%, and segregating when the standard deviation between donors exceeded 5%. To diagnose cytomegalovirus status from the catalog of TCR beta chain sequences, a statistical classification framework was built. A later analysis assigned V and J genes by comparing TCR nucleotide sequences with IMGT/GENE-DB human TR gene sequences. The TCRdist pipeline was used in a later analysis to assign CDR3 sequences and most-parsimonious VDJ recombination scenarios. In a later analysis, each TCR beta chain was defined by its CDR3 amino acid sequence together with its V-gene family, and reads lacking a unique V-gene family were excluded. As a way to deal with suspected cross-contamination and a sequencing artifact, a later analysis dropped nearly 600 nucleotide sequences that were highly shared and had low generation probability. In a later analysis, a clonal expansion index was calculated for each public chain from normalized within-repertoire ranks of inferred template counts. Generation probabilities in a later analysis came from a VDJ recombination model fitted to out-of-frame rearrangements, and those results were checked against IGoR. Hypergeometric tests were used in a later analysis to score TCR-TCR, TCR-HLA and TCR-CMV co-occurrence, with a repertoire-size bias correction applied to the TCR pairs. To estimate false discovery rates, a later analysis permuted the HLA or CMV assignments 20 times. In a later analysis, co-occurring TCRs were grouped using DBSCAN, with TCRdist sequence similarity added in when clustering inside HLA-allele-positive subsets. Repertoires with fewer than 30,000 or more than 120,000 public chains were left out of co-occurrence clustering, as were about 5 repertoires with anomalous nucleotide sharing. TCRdb limited this immuneACCESS table to in-frame rearrangements with V and J called. A share of clones is missing; checked studies link under half to unresolved V genes, and the rest is unexplained. The V and J calls and the clone size are those of that table, but D and trimming were determined from the DNA. The sample records about 130,000 clones, 60% to 80% of which are singletons. The ten largest clonotypes hold 2.2% of the sample.

The paper as a whole reports these results and caveats: According to a later genetic analysis, donors in an Asian-associated ancestry cluster had fewer N-insertions in productive TCRs than the roughly 670-donor mean. A cluster of highly shared sequence variants was judged likely to represent a technical artifact of the sequencing pipeline. According to a later analysis, parvovirus B19, influenza, CMV and Epstein-Barr virus appeared linked to several top co-occurrence clusters. Only TCR beta chains were sequenced in this cohort, and the absence of alpha or paired-chain data limited detectable features. A further reported finding was that TCR beta sequences accurately predicted the HLA-A and HLA-B alleles for most subjects in the first cohort. Because the 87-base-pair reads could not distinguish some IMGT-functional V segments, including TRBV6-2 and TRBV6-3, those segments were excluded. A later analysis associated 16,951 TCR beta sequences with specific HLA alleles at a false discovery rate of 0.05. Because counts were too low, fewer than 20 rarely observed V segments, including chromosome 9 orphons, were excluded from the earlier analysis of around 640 of the donors. Because some donors lacked HLA typing at each locus, the association tests relied only on the typed subset. In the study, 150 to 200 TCR beta chains were listed as associated with cytomegalovirus. A later genetic analysis associated a missense DCLRE1C variant with V-gene and J-gene trimming of TCR beta chains, and an independent cohort replicated the association. A few of the identified cytomegalovirus-associated TCR beta chains were confirmed in vitro to be specific for cytomegalovirus antigens. According to the authors, the approach could potentially be generalized to other disease states and immunological phenotypes. Across donors, most TCR sequences were observed very rarely, whereas some public TCRs were present in many individuals. Strong co-occurrence of HLA alleles, especially DR and DQ, made assigning TCR associations to individual alleles difficult. According to a later analysis, most CMV-associated TCR beta chains appeared to be HLA-restricted, and the HLA associations seemed to be driven largely by CMV exposure. Cytomegalovirus status was reported to be diagnosed by the classifier with high specificity and sensitivity in both the original and validation cohorts. For the cohort, immune exposure information was limited to CMV serostatus. Correlated functional status among segregating V segments might reflect linkage disequilibrium, but an unknown experimental factor could not be ruled out. Presence/absence analyses assumed roughly uniform sequencing depth across donors, an assumption that may not hold. A later analysis found that HLA-associated TCR beta chains were more clonally expanded and had lower generation probabilities than equally common non-associated chains. A later analysis found that TCR association rates varied across HLA loci, with DRB1 alleles showing the most associated TCRs and HLA-C alleles the fewest. Broadly in line with IMGT annotations, most TCR beta V segments showed up in productive rearrangements about 87% or about 30% of the time in an earlier analysis of about 500 of the donors.

The sequence came from a man aged 30 to 39 in good health and CMV-seronegative. This receptor chain uses TRBV7-9 and TRBJ1-1, with TRBD1 matching 10 junction bases. Sequencing used PBMCs. The nucleotide sequence reads as follows: TGTGCCAGCAGACGGACAGGGGGAACTGAAGCTTTCTTT. The translation is CASRRTGGTEAFF.